One and the same sample provided the 27 T cell receptor beta chains below, sequenced in a study of blood T cell repertoires in COVID-19. The table came from immunoSEQ multiplex PCR; TCRdb's copy has only in-frame clones and leaves some out. This table holds around 43,000 clones, over 75% found once. Material: peripheral blood. Receptors originate from a human donor in a cohort sampled during active COVID-19.

V gene TRBV12-3 or TRBV12-4 combines with J gene TRBJ2-1; TRBD1 matches at 7 bases. This CDR3 is 13 amino acids long. The ends lost 5 bases at V and 10 bases at J; junction bases unmatched: 8. CDR3 bases: TGTGCCAGCAGTCAGACAGGGCTTCAAGAGCAGTTCTTC. Translated: CASSQTGLQEQFF.

This clone is termed medium-sized. The CDR3 nucleotides read TGTGCCAGCAGCTTATCTAGGTTACAAGAGACCCAGTACTTC. Encoded protein: CASSLSRLQETQYF. The chain employs TRBV7-9 and TRBJ2-5; no firm D call. The V end was cut by 2 bases, the J end by 2 bases, with 9 bases between. CDR3 length equals 14 residues. CDR1 and CDR2 (germline): SEHNR, FQNEAQ (reference sequence).

The CDR3 here is CASYDRAVNEKLFF. For the CDR3, the DNA is TGTGCCAGCTACGACAGGGCCGTAAATGAAAAACTGTTTTTT. This chain joins TRBV28 and TRBJ1-4, with 7 bases aligning to TRBD1. CDR3 length: 14 residues. Looked up from germline, CDR1 is MDHEN and CDR2 is SYDVKM. V trimming: 8 bases; J trimming: 5 bases; junction bases outside the gene matches: 8.

This sequence joins TRBV5-8 and TRBJ2-3; 12 bases are shared with TRBD2. The CDR3 sequence is 14 residues long. The germline V gene encodes CDR1 SGHTS and CDR2 YDEGEE. Trimming took 4 bases from V and 6 from J; bases not matched to a gene: 3. The CDR3 reads CASSRLAGADTQYF. The CDR3 region has the DNA TGTGCCAGCAGCCGACTAGCGGGAGCCGATACGCAGTATTTT.

The chain links TRBV14 to TRBJ2-5, with a weak D call TRBD2 (6 bases). Trimming stripped 0 bases from V and 0 bases from J, with 17 bases between. The germline V gene has CDR1 SGHDN and CDR2 FVKESK. The CDR3 sequence is 18 residues long. CDR3 region: CASSQEKLAGTYQETQYF. The CDR3 nucleotides read TGTGCCAGCAGCCAAGAGAAACTGGCGGGAACCTACCAAGAGACCCAGTACTTC.

The rearrangement joins TRBV6-5 to TRBJ2-2, with D unclear. The CDR3 has 15 residues. V lost 7 bases, J lost 0 bases, and 12 bases lay in between. Germline loops: CDR1 MNHEY, CDR2 SVGAGI. CDR3 sequence: CASTAPGPNTGELFF. The DNA of the CDR3 is TGTGCCAGCACCGCCCCTGGGCCGAACACCGGGGAGCTGTTTTTT.

This chain links TRBV5-1 with TRBJ2-3; no clear D gene. CDR3 size: 12 residues. The germline CDR1 and CDR2 sequences are SGHRS and YFSETQ. With 4 bases removed from V and 4 bases from J, the gap between germline ends came to 7 bases. CDR3 protein: CASSAQSDTQYF. In DNA form, the CDR3 reads TGCGCCAGCAGCGCGCAATCAGATACGCAGTATTTT. The whole variable domain, filled in from reference TRBV5-1 and TRBJ2-3, reads KAGVTQTPRYLIKTRGQQVTLSCSPISGHRSVSWYQQTPGQGLQFLFEYFSETQRNKGNFPGRFSGRQFSNSRSEMNVSTLELGDSALYLCASSAQSDTQYFGPGTRLTVL.

The rearrangement links TRBV23-1 to TRBJ2-1; TRBD1 matches at 7 bases. TRBV23-1 is placed among ORFs of uncertain function. J gave up 7 bases and V 1 base, and 4 bases lay outside the gene matches. The CDR3 loop spans 14 amino acids. CDR3 DNA: TGCGCCAGCAGTCAATGGCAGGGGGAGAATGAGCAGTTCTTC. Translating gives CASSQWQGENEQFF.

This rearrangement joins TRBV29-1 to TRBJ1-1; D is possibly TRBD1 (6 bases). Germline V CDR1 and CDR2: SQVTM, ANQGSEA. This CDR3 is built from 13 residues. Trimming took off 6 bases at V and 1 base at J, with 12 bases between the two ends. In DNA form, the CDR3 reads TGCAGCGTAAGTTTACAGGGGAACACTGAAGCTTTCTTT. Protein: CSVSLQGNTEAFF.

V is TRBV7-8 and J is TRBJ2-7, with D maybe TRBD1 (6 bases). V was cut by 6 bases and J by 2 bases, with 8 bases left in between. This CDR3 contains 12 residues. Germline-derived CDR1 and CDR2 are SGHVS and FQNEAQ. The CDR3 DNA reads TGTGCCAGCAGACAGGGACCCTACGAGCAGTACTTC. Its translation is CASRQGPYEQYF.

V and J are TRBV11-3 and TRBJ2-1; D possibly corresponds to TRBD2 (6 bases). In germline, CDR1 is SGHNT, CDR2 YENEEA. Trimming removed 4 bases from V and 4 bases from J, with 8 bases in between. CDR3 length equals 13 residues. The DNA for the CDR3 is TGTGCCAGCAGCTGGGGGGTTTACAATGAGCAGTTCTTC. Translating it yields CASSWGVYNEQFF.

This chain uses TRBV3-1 (or the pseudogene TRBV3-2) with TRBJ2-7; 9 bases are shared with TRBD1. This CDR3 is built from 15 residues. Germline loops: CDR1 LGHDT, CDR2 YNNKEL (reference sequence). Unmatched junction bases numbered 3, after V lost 1 base and J lost 2 bases. CDR3 sequence (DNA): TGTGCCAGCAGCCAAGTAAGGGACAGGGCCTACGAGCAGTACTTC. Translating it yields CASSQVRDRAYEQYF.

This chain links TRBV4-2 with TRBJ2-3, with a possible D match to TRBD2 (6 bases). The V gene's germline CDR1 is LGHNA and CDR2 YNFKEQ. V lost 0 bases, J lost 3 bases, and 7 bases lay in between. This CDR3 comprises 14 residues. The CDR3 sequence: CASSQDGGTDTQYF. The DNA of the CDR3 is TGTGCCAGCAGCCAAGATGGAGGGACAGATACGCAGTATTTT.

The chain couples TRBV7-9 to TRBJ2-2, with TRBD1 as a possible D gene (6 bases). The CDR3 loop spans 15 amino acids. Trimming removed 1 base at V and 6 bases at J, with 12 bases between. Germline values: CDR1 SEHNR, CDR2 FQNEAQ (reference sequence). CDR3 sequence (DNA): TGTGCCAGCAGCTTAGGGACAGTTGAGGCCGGGGAGCTGTTTTTT. This gives the protein CASSLGTVEAGELFF.

This sequence joins TRBV5-4 and TRBJ1-2; TRBD1 is a possible D gene (6 bases). Germline V gene sequence: CDR1 SGHNT, CDR2 YYREEE (reference sequence). Trimming took 1 base from V and 3 from J, leaving 13 bases between them. This CDR3 comprises 15 residues. CDR3: CASSLRIGGDYGYTF. The CDR3 bases are TGTGCCAGCAGCTTGCGTATAGGGGGGGACTATGGCTACACCTTC.

The chain carries TRBV6-1 and TRBJ2-1; TRBD2 matches 14 bases. V shed 0 bases, J shed 2 bases, and the junction held 12 bases outside the gene matches. Per germline, CDR1 MNHNS and CDR2 SASEGT. CDR3 length equals 21 residues. DNA for the CDR3: TGTGCCAGCAGTGAAGCTTGGATGGGACTAGCGGGGGCTCTTACCTACAATGAGCAGTTCTTC. As protein: CASSEAWMGLAGALTYNEQFF.

As DNA, the CDR3 is TGTGCCATTCGAGGGACCTACGAGCAGTACTTC. Translated, it gives CAIRGTYEQYF. This sequence joins TRBV10-3 and TRBJ2-7, with D possibly TRBD2 on 5 matching bases. V was clipped by 9 bases and J by 2 bases, with 8 bases between them. The CDR3 extends over 11 amino acids. Germline-derived CDR1 and CDR2 are ENHRY and SYGVKD.

This sequence joins TRBV19 and TRBJ1-1; unclear D gene. The CDR3 is 18 residues long. With 7 bases removed from V and 7 bases from J, the gap between germline ends came to 31 bases. Germline V gene lookup returns CDR1 LNHDA and CDR2 SQIVND (reference sequence). CDR3 sequence reads: CASTSTNGVGGYTLEAFF. CDR3 DNA: TGTGCCAGTACCTCAACCAACGGGGTGGGCGGATATACTCTTGAAGCTTTCTTT. Based on the CDR3 plus reference TRBV19 and TRBJ1-1, the full variable domain is DGGITQSPKYLFRKEGQNVTLSCEQNLNHDAMYWYRQDPGQGLRLIYYSQIVNDFQKGDIAEGYSVSREKKESFPLTVTSAQKNPTAFYLCASTSTNGVGGYTLEAFFGQGTRLTVV.

The V call is TRBV19, the J call TRBJ2-3; 7 positions match TRBD2. After removal of 3 bases from V and 4 bases from J, the junction contained 7 bases not matched to a gene. Germline CDR1 LNHDA, CDR2 SQIVND (reference sequence). The CDR3 length is 15 residues. The CDR3 protein is CASSIITGGADTQYF. CDR3 coding DNA: TGTGCCAGTAGTATCATTACGGGGGGAGCAGATACGCAGTATTTT. The full variable domain, its missing parts supplied by reference TRBV19 and TRBJ2-3, is DGGITQSPKYLFRKEGQNVTLSCEQNLNHDAMYWYRQDPGQGLRLIYYSQIVNDFQKGDIAEGYSVSREKKESFPLTVTSAQKNPTAFYLCASSIITGGADTQYFGPGTRLTVL.

The V gene is TRBV21-1, the J gene TRBJ2-7; no DNA check was done on the table's D call, TRBD1. TRBV21-1 is marked as a pseudogene. This CDR3 contains 15 residues. DNA for the CDR3: TGTGCCAGCAGCAAAGTTCGGACAGGGTGGTACGAGCAGTACTTC. Its protein product is CASSKVRTGWYEQYF.

This clone was counted a few times. This sequence joins TRBV14 and TRBJ2-5; unclear D gene. V lost 5 bases, J lost 0 bases, and 4 bases lay in between. The germline V gene has CDR1 SGHDN and CDR2 FVKESK. The CDR3 totals 12 residues. The chain's CDR3 is CASSYNQETQYF. CDR3 nucleotide sequence: TGTGCCAGCAGCTATAACCAAGAGACCCAGTACTTC.

The chain couples TRBV11-3 to TRBJ2-1, with TRBD2 as a possible D gene (6 bases). V lost 3 bases and J 8 bases, leaving 11 bases between the germline ends. Germline CDR1 and CDR2: SGHNT and YENEEA. The CDR3 contains 13 residues. CDR3 in amino acids: CASSLGGSDEQFF. CDR3 bases: TGTGCCAGCAGCTTGGGGGGTAGCGATGAGCAGTTCTTC.

The CDR3 sequence: CASSEGQFYGYTF. In DNA, the CDR3 is TGTGCCAGCAGTGAGGGACAGTTCTATGGCTACACCTTC. The chain recombines TRBV25-1 with TRBJ1-2, with TRBD1 matching over 7 bases. This CDR3 spans 13 amino acids. CDR1 MGHDK and CDR2 SYGVNS come from the germline V gene. The V and J ends lost 3 bases and 4 bases, in that order; junction bases with no gene match: 2.

The count of this clone is one. The rearrangement links TRBV6-5 to TRBJ1-5, with D perhaps TRBD1 (5 bases). In germline, CDR1 is MNHEY, CDR2 SVGAGI. There are 15 residues in the CDR3. V was clipped by 4 bases and J by 9 bases, with 19 bases between them. CDR3: CASSSYRDSIGPQHF. CDR3 bases: TGTGCCAGCAGTTCCTATAGGGACTCGATAGGGCCCCAGCATTTT.

V and J are TRBV7-8 and TRBJ1-3, with TRBD1 identical over 7 bases. J lost 0 bases, V lost 5 bases, and 4 bases had no gene match. Germline CDR1 SGHVS, CDR2 FQNEAQ. This CDR3 has 15 residues. CDR3 in amino acids: CASSLGTDSGNTIYF. For the CDR3, the DNA is TGTGCCAGCAGCCTGGGGACAGACTCTGGAAACACCATATATTTT.

CDR3 in amino acids: CASSIPPGYGYTF. Written as DNA, the CDR3 is TGTGCCAGTAGTATACCCCCAGGTTATGGCTACACCTTC. The chain couples TRBV19 to TRBJ1-2, with D unresolved. The germline V gene has CDR1 LNHDA and CDR2 SQIVND (reference sequence). Trimming pared 2 bases from V and 5 bases from J, leaving 9 bases between. The CDR3 has 13 residues.

This chain joins TRBV2 and TRBJ2-6; the D gene is possibly TRBD1 (6 bases). V was clipped by 3 bases and J by 0 bases, with 6 bases between them. The CDR3 is 15 amino acids. Germline V gene lookup returns CDR1 SNHLY and CDR2 FYNNEI. The CDR3 region is CASSEDSSGANVLTF. The CDR3 DNA sequence: TGTGCCAGCAGTGAGGACAGCTCTGGGGCCAACGTCCTGACTTTC.